A single sample is the source of the 19 T cell receptor beta chains below, sequenced in a study of T cell responses to AZD1222 COVID-19 vaccine. Produced via immunoSEQ multiplex PCR; TCRdb's table is partial and in-frame only. Among tens of thousands of clones listed, about 92% were seen once. The material sequenced was peripheral blood, taken on day 0 of AZD1222 vaccination. The receptors were sampled from an adult in good health.

With regard to this clone: At one of its ends the junction is not consistent with the germline gene, which may arise from a read error. The chain combines TRBV12-3 or TRBV12-4 with TRBJ1-1; D remains ambiguous. The CDR3 loop spans 12 amino acids. The chain's CDR3 is CATSGEAPEAFF. The CDR3 nucleotides read TGTGCCACCAGTGGAGAGGCCCCTGAAGCTTTCTTT.

This chain links TRBV5-1 with TRBJ1-4, with TRBD1 identical over 9 bases. Germline-derived CDR1 and CDR2 are SGHRS and YFSETQ. The V segment lost 2 bases and the J segment 4 bases; nucleotides outside the gene matches: 3. CDR3 length equals 15 residues. The CDR3 here is CASSFPGQGNEKLFF. The CDR3 region has the DNA TGCGCCAGCAGCTTTCCGGGACAGGGTAATGAAAAACTGTTTTTT.

The J gene is TRBJ1-1, the V gene TRBV6-5; TRBD1 is a possible D gene (5 bases). There are 14 residues in the CDR3. CDR1 is MNHEY, CDR2 SVGAGI, per germline. Trimming removed 7 bases from V and 2 bases from J, with 14 bases in between. In DNA, the CDR3 is TGTGCCAGCAATCCAGGGTTTGGAAACACTGAAGCTTTCTTT. Translated: CASNPGFGNTEAFF.

The chain couples TRBV29-1 to TRBJ2-1, with D perhaps matching TRBD1 or TRBD2 (7 bases each). Germline CDR1 and CDR2: SQVTM and ANQGSEA. Trimming shortened V by 6 bases and J by 6 bases, and 21 bases separated the two germline ends. The CDR3 contains 15 residues. The DNA for the CDR3 is TGCAGCGTCCCCCGGTCAGGGGGGGCCATCAATGAGCAGTTCTTC. Translating it yields CSVPRSGGAINEQFF.

This chain joins TRBV7-2 and TRBJ1-5; 8 bases line up with TRBD1. CDR3 length equals 15 residues. Germline V lookup: CDR1 SGHTA, CDR2 FQGNSA. The V gene end was trimmed by 6 bases and the J gene end by 6 bases; junction bases not matched to a gene: 10. The CDR3 coding sequence is TGTGCCAGCAGTGATCAGGGGGCAGGTATTCAGCCCCAGCATTTT. Translation gives CASSDQGAGIQPQHF.

On this clone itself: A read error may account for a junction end that differs from germline. V usage is TRBV6-2 or TRBV6-3 and J usage is TRBJ2-1; D is undetermined. The CDR3 contains 14 residues. CDR1 is MNHEY, CDR2 SVGEGT, per germline. The CDR3 sequence is CASSYSDRINGQFF. CDR3 DNA: TGTGCCAGCAGTTACTCGGACCGCATCAATGGGCAGTTCTTC.

The gene calls are TRBV5-1 and TRBJ1-2; 9 positions agree with TRBD1. The V segment lost 6 bases and the J segment 6 bases; nucleotides outside the gene matches: 12. Germline V gene lookup returns CDR1 SGHRS and CDR2 YFSETQ. This CDR3 is built from 15 residues. CDR3 sequence: CASTEQGAESDGYTF. As DNA, the CDR3 is TGCGCCAGCACAGAACAGGGGGCCGAATCCGATGGCTACACCTTC.

The chain is built from TRBV7-7 and TRBJ2-2; 9 positions match TRBD2. Per the germline V gene, CDR1 is SSHAT and CDR2 is FNYEAQ (reference sequence). Trimming at V came to 5 bases and at J to 3 bases, leaving 10 bases not matched to a gene. This CDR3 is 17 amino acids long. The CDR3 DNA sequence: TGTGCCAGCAGCCCTAACGGGAGGACTAGCGACACCGGGGAGCTGTTTTTT. Translating gives CASSPNGRTSDTGELFF.

CDR3 amino acids: CASSLGSDTQYF. As DNA, the CDR3 is TGTGCCAGCAGCTTGGGGTCCGATACGCAGTATTTT. The J gene is TRBJ2-3, the V gene TRBV5-6, with D unclear. V was cut by 0 bases and J by 6 bases, with 5 bases left in between. The CDR3 is 12 amino acids. CDR1 and CDR2 from the germline V gene are SGHDT and YYEEEE.

This clone was detected once. The rearrangement uses TRBV5-8 and TRBJ1-6; D gene ambiguous. Deletions cut 4 bases from V and 8 bases from J, with 16 bases between. Germline lookup yields CDR1 SGHTS and CDR2 YDEGEE. This CDR3 comprises 15 residues. CDR3 nucleotide sequence: TGTGCCAGCAGCAGGCCAGGACTAAGAGATTCACCCCTCCACTTT. It specifies CASSRPGLRDSPLHF. Based on the CDR3 plus reference TRBV5-8 and TRBJ1-6, the full variable domain is EAGVTQSPTHLIKTRGQQATLRCSPISGHTSVYWYQQALGLGLQFLLWYDEGEERNRGNFPPRFSGRQFPNYSSELNVNALELEDSALYLCASSRPGLRDSPLHFGNGTRLTVT.

The genes are TRBV5-1 and TRBJ2-2, with D uncertain. V lost 1 base and J lost 1, with 11 bases in between. The CDR3 spans 16 residues. Per the germline V gene, CDR1 is SGHRS and CDR2 is YFSETQ. The CDR3 bases are TGCGCCAGCAGCTTGACCCCTCCAGGGAACACCGGGGAGCTGTTTTTT. It translates to CASSLTPPGNTGELFF.

V and J are TRBV4-1 and TRBJ2-7; D is uncertain. The CDR3 consists of 16 residues. The ends were cut back, 3 bases at V and 0 bases at J, with 15 bases in the middle. CDR1 and CDR2 from the germline V gene are MGHRA and YSYEKL. DNA of the CDR3: TGCGCCAGCAGCCAGCCGGGCGGTGCCCGCTCCTACGAGCAGTACTTC. It specifies CASSQPGGARSYEQYF.

This chain joins TRBV14 and TRBJ1-5, with unresolved D. The germline V gene encodes CDR1 SGHDN and CDR2 FVKESK. With 3 bases removed from V and 5 bases from J, the gap between germline ends came to 8 bases. The CDR3 has 13 residues. The CDR3 is CASSQGMDQPQHF. The CDR3 bases are TGTGCCAGCAGCCAGGGGATGGATCAGCCCCAGCATTTT. Full variable domain (outside the CDR3, taken from reference TRBV14 and TRBJ1-5): EAGVTQFPSHSVIEKGQTVTLRCDPISGHDNLYWYRRVMGKEIKFLLHFVKESKQDESGMPNNRFLAERTGGTYSTLKVQPAELEDSGVYFCASSQGMDQPQHFGDGTRLSIL.

This chain joins TRBV6-2 or TRBV6-3 and TRBJ1-3; D remains unclear. Germline V gene sequence: CDR1 MNHEY, CDR2 SVGEGT. V lost 2 bases and J lost 0, with 5 bases in between. This CDR3 is built from 14 residues. CDR3 loop: CASSYGSSGNTIYF. The CDR3 nucleotides read TGTGCCAGCAGTTACGGCAGCTCTGGAAACACCATATATTTT.

This clone was picked up a small number of times. J is TRBJ2-2 and V is TRBV3-1 (or the pseudogene TRBV3-2); the D is unclear. This CDR3 comprises 11 residues. The germline CDR1 and CDR2 sequences are LGHDT and YNNKEL (reference sequence). The V end was cut by 7 bases, the J end by 5 bases, with 5 bases between. CDR3 residues: CASTITGELFF. The CDR3 DNA sequence: TGTGCCAGCACGATAACCGGGGAGCTGTTTTTT.

This chain joins TRBV20-1 and TRBJ1-3; TRBD1 matches 7 bases. The V gene's germline CDR1 is DFQATT and CDR2 SNEGSKA (reference sequence). With 3 bases clipped from V and 7 bases from J, the junction kept 12 bases outside the gene matches. This CDR3 region has 15 residues. The CDR3 spells CSASRQGMIGNTIYF. Written as DNA, the CDR3 is TGCAGTGCTAGTAGACAGGGAATGATAGGGAACACCATATATTTT.

The chain is built from TRBV5-1 and TRBJ1-2; D is unresolved. The germline V gene encodes CDR1 SGHRS and CDR2 YFSETQ. The CDR3 consists of 14 residues. V dropped 0 bases and J dropped 3 bases, with 9 bases sitting between them. The CDR3 spells CASSLATTDYGYTF. The CDR3 coding sequence is TGCGCCAGCAGCTTGGCCACCACGGACTATGGCTACACCTTC.

The chain couples TRBV10-3 to TRBJ1-1; D gene ambiguous. Per the germline V gene, CDR1 is ENHRY and CDR2 is SYGVKD. V lost 9 bases to trimming and J lost 10 bases, with 18 bases between them. The CDR3 consists of 12 residues. This chain's CDR3 is CAISPTGSPAFF. The DNA of the CDR3 is TGTGCCATATCACCGACCGGATCCCCAGCTTTCTTT.

The gene calls are TRBV5-1 and TRBJ1-1; 9 bases align to TRBD1. V was clipped by 0 bases and J by 0 bases; unmatched bases: 6. Looked up from germline, CDR1 is SGHRS and CDR2 is YFSETQ. The CDR3 contains 17 residues. The CDR3 here is CASSLDRGPLMNTEAFF. The DNA for the CDR3 is TGCGCCAGCAGCTTGGACAGGGGGCCCCTCATGAACACTGAAGCTTTCTTT.